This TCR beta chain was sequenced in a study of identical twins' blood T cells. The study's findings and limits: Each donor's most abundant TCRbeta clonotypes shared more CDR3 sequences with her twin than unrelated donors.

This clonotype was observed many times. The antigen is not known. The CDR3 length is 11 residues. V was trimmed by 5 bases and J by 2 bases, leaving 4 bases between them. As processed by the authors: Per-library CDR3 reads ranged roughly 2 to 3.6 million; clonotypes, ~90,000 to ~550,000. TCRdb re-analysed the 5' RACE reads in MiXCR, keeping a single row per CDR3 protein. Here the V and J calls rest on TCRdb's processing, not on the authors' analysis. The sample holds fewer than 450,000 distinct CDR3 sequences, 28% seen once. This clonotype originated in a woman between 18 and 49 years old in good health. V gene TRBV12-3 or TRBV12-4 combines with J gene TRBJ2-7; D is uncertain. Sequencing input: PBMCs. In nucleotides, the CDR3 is TGTGCCAGCAGTGCCGCCTACGAGCAGTACTTC. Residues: CASSAAYEQYF.